This T cell receptor (beta chain) was captured by sequencing in a study of Graves' ophthalmopathy and Graves' hyperthyroidism listed by TCRdb under 2018. Context from the whole study: Stable hyperthyroidism was defined as no progression to ophthalmopathy within 18 months of follow-up. The study used TCR beta repertoire signatures to distinguish Graves' ophthalmopathy from Graves' hyperthyroidism and to predict progression to ophthalmopathy. In total, under 150 blood samples were TCR-sequenced: 40 to 45 ophthalmopathy, some 75 hyperthyroidism and around 17 hyperthyroidism-to-ophthalmopathy patients. A discovery set of 100 patients (around 44 ophthalmopathy, 55 to 60 stable hyperthyroidism) was enrolled to explore V-J signatures distinguishing ophthalmopathy from hyperthyroidism. For independent validation, a separate cohort was made up of 18 hyperthyroidism patients plus 17 patients who later progressed from hyperthyroidism to ophthalmopathy. In about 6 hyperthyroidism patients, T-cell repertoires of thyroid tissue and blood were compared. After sampling, hyperthyroidism patients received methimazole starting at 30 mg daily, and ophthalmopathy patients received high-dose intravenous methylprednisolone. General findings and caveats noted by the study authors: In cross-validation, the 13-signature model distinguished ophthalmopathy from stable hyperthyroidism with 85% to 90% sensitivity and about 84% specificity, and in the test set the corresponding values were about 80% and 75%. In validation, the model predicted ophthalmopathy progression with 55% to 71% sensitivity and 72.22% specificity; about a dozen predicted patients were CT-confirmed with GO in a median of around 6 months. No statistical method was used to set the sample size in advance, and the investigators knew which group each participant was assigned to. Among expanded thyroid clonotypes with frequency above 0.001, most also showed up in blood, which suggests that blood repertoires may reflect the thyroid immune response.

Turning to this clonotype: Its antigen specificity is not known. Base qualities were left out, and no much larger clone turns up one base away.

For repertoire sequencing, TCR beta CDR3 regions were amplified from RNA transcripts. HTBI primers and the Qiagen OneStep RT-PCR kit were used in a first-round RT-PCR, which was followed by a second-round multiplex PCR, size selection and purification. Libraries were sequenced on an Illumina HiSeq2000 using paired-end 100 bp reads. The study's processing was this. SOAPnuke was used to process the reads, throwing out any read that had adapters, had uncalled bases, had a mean Phred below 15, or lacked an exact constant-primer or identifier match. COPE v1.2.5 was used to merge high-quality paired reads. Each unique nucleotide sequence was defined as a clonotype, and clonotypes were aligned to IMGT TRB V, D and J references with MiTCR v1.1. Only V-J combinations with frequency above 0.0001 were analysed, covering around 99% of repertoires. For each V-J combination, a TCR clonal expansion and chaos score was defined as the ratio of F50 clonal expansion to chaos observed in the TCRdist matrix. Welch's t-statistics and random forest were used to reduce features to about a dozen V-J combinations, which were fed into a naive Bayes classifier. The Morisita-Horn index was used to measure how similar the thyroid and blood repertoires were. TCRdb reprocessing: public reads trimmed at Q25 with fastp, clones called with MiXCR, in-frame beta chains kept. Here each entry gathers all rows of one CDR3 protein and keeps the most common genes and DNA. The V and J calls and clone size are TCRdb's, not the authors'. Recorded for this sample are over a million distinct CDR3 sequences; 35% to 45% of them occurred a single time. Around 10% of the sample belongs to the ten largest clones.

Hyperthyroidism patients were newly diagnosed, were aged 18 to 65 years, and had a disease duration under 2 months. Anyone with other autoimmune diseases, uncontrolled infections, pregnancy or lactation was excluded from the study. Clinical symptoms, serum thyroxine, TRAb, thyroid ultrasound and orbital computed tomography formed the basis of the diagnosis. Total RNA was extracted using Trizol reagent, and RNA quality was checked on an Agilent 2100 Bioanalyzer. A distance of 12 bases separates the germline ends of V and J, which lose 2 bases and 3 bases respectively. The CDR3, cysteine through phenylalanine, is 14 amino acids long. Of all the DNA, just the CDR3 is kept, 42 bases in frame from base 1. CDR1 and CDR2 were assigned from the germline V gene as SGHRS and YFSETQ.

Material for sequencing was peripheral blood or thyroid tissue (not recorded which). The origin of this receptor is an adult man with Graves' hyperthyroidism. The V and J segments used are TRBV5-1 and TRBJ2-7; the D region possibly corresponds to TRBD2 (5 bases align). This receptor carries the CDR3 CASSLHYTSYEQYF. Here is the DNA: TGCGCCAGCAGCTTACATTACACTAGCTACGAGCAGTACTTC.